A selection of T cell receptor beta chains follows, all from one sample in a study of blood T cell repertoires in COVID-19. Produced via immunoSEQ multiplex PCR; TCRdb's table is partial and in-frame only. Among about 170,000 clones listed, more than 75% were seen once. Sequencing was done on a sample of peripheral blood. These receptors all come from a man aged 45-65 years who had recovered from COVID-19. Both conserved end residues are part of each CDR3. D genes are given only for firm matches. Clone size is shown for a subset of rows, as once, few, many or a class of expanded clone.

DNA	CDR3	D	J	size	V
TGTGCCACCCGCGAAGAGACCCAGTACTTC	CATREETQYF	-	TRBJ2-5	-	TRBV28
TGTGCCAGCAGCCTCCCGCGGGGAGACAAACAAGAGACCCAGTACTTC	CASSLPRGDKQETQYF	-	TRBJ2-5	-	TRBV3-1/TRBV3-2
TGTGCCAGCAGTTTCCGAGGACTTTCACCCCTCCACTTT	CASSFRGLSPLHF	-	TRBJ1-6	-	TRBV28
TGTGCCAGCAGCCCACTTGGGATCGCGGGGAGCTCCTACAATGAGCAGTTCTTC	CASSPLGIAGSSYNEQFF	-	TRBJ2-1	-	TRBV5-5
TGTGCCAGCAGCTTTAGGGGACTAGCGGGGTCCCAAGAGACCCAGTACTTC	CASSFRGLAGSQETQYF	TRBD2	TRBJ2-5	-	TRBV7-8
TGCGCCAGCAGCCAAGATAGGACGGTGGCTAGCGGGGGAGATGAGCAGTTCTTC	CASSQDRTVASGGDEQFF	TRBD2	TRBJ2-1	-	TRBV4-1
TGTGCCAGCAGTGATAGGCAGGGGAACACTGAAGCTTTCTTT	CASSDRQGNTEAFF	-	TRBJ1-1	-	TRBV2
TGTGCCAGCAGTTCTATTAGTGGGGACAGGGGGCGTCAAGTGACCCAGTACTTC	CASSSISGDRGRQVTQYF	TRBD1	TRBJ2-5	-	TRBV11-2
TGTGCCAGCAGCCAACTAGCGGGGAACACCGGGGAGCTGTTTTTT	CASSQLAGNTGELFF	TRBD2	TRBJ2-2	few	TRBV3-1/TRBV3-2
TGTGCCAGCAGGGATGGGGGGATTGGAAGTTGGGACGAGCAGTACTTC	CASRDGGIGSWDEQYF	-	TRBJ2-7	-	TRBV27
TGTGCCAAGGGGCACCCGGATGCAGATACGCAGTATTTT	CAKGHPDADTQYF	-	TRBJ2-3	-	TRBV5-4
TGTGCCAGCAGTATATCGGGGACTAGTGTAAATGAGCAGTTCTTC	CASSISGTSVNEQFF	TRBD2	TRBJ2-1	-	TRBV2
TGTGCCAGCAGTTTAGTAGATCAGCCCCAGCATTTT	CASSLVDQPQHF	-	TRBJ1-5	-	TRBV28
TGCAGTGCTAGTTATCAGGGGGAGACCCAGTACTTC	CSASYQGETQYF	-	TRBJ2-5	-	TRBV20-1
TGTGCCACCAGCAGACTCAATCAGCCCCAGCATTTT	CATSRLNQPQHF	-	TRBJ1-5	-	TRBV15
TGTGCCAGCTGGAGGGACGGCGCCTACGAGCAGTACTTC	CASWRDGAYEQYF	-	TRBJ2-7	-	TRBV28
TGTGCCAGCAGTGACCGACAGGGGGCGCGCACTGAAGCTTTCTTT	CASSDRQGARTEAFF	TRBD1	TRBJ1-1	-	TRBV25-1
TGTGCCACCCAAGGCGGGTCCCAGCCCCAGCATTTT	CATQGGSQPQHF	-	TRBJ1-5	-	TRBV28
TGTGCCACCCACGCGGCCCAGGCCAAAAACATTCAGTACTTC	CATHAAQAKNIQYF	-	TRBJ2-4	once	TRBV6-5
TGTGCCAGCTCACCACCGGGCGGGGGGGCTGGCAATGAGCAGTTCTTC	CASSPPGGGAGNEQFF	TRBD2	TRBJ2-1	once	TRBV18
TGTGCCAGCAGTGTCGGGGGACAGGGGGCGAGCGAGCAGTACTTC	CASSVGGQGASEQYF	TRBD1	TRBJ2-7	once	TRBV28
TGCGCCAGCAGCTTGCCGTCGGGGACAGGGGCCTTGAACACTGAAGCTTTCTTT	CASSLPSGTGALNTEAFF	TRBD1	TRBJ1-1	-	TRBV5-1
TGCGCCAGCAGCCGGGACAGGGGCCGCAATGAGCAGTTCTTC	CASSRDRGRNEQFF	TRBD1	TRBJ2-1	-	TRBV10-2
TGTGCCAGCAGTTTATTCTGGGACAGGGAGGAGACCCAGTACTTC	CASSLFWDREETQYF	TRBD1	TRBJ2-5	-	TRBV28
TGTGCCAGCAGTTCATGGACAGGCAATGAGCAGTTCTTC	CASSSWTGNEQFF	TRBD1	TRBJ2-1	-	TRBV12-3/TRBV12-4
TGTGCCAGCAGCCAAGATCGGGGGGTCCCCTCAGCTTTCTTT	CASSQDRGVPSAFF	-	TRBJ1-1	-	TRBV14
TGTGCCAGCAGTCCCACAGGGGGGGAGCAGTACTTC	CASSPTGGEQYF	TRBD1	TRBJ2-7	-	TRBV2
TGCGCCAGCAGCCCCGGGACAATACAAGAGACCCAGTACTTC	CASSPGTIQETQYF	-	TRBJ2-5	-	TRBV5-1
TGTGCCAGTCAGCCCCGACAGGGTTGGAGTAATGAGCAGTTCTTC	CASQPRQGWSNEQFF	TRBD1	TRBJ2-1	-	TRBV28
TGTGCCAGCAGGGGAGAGGGGGCAGGGGACTATGGCTACACCTTC	CASRGEGAGDYGYTF	TRBD1	TRBJ1-2	-	TRBV6-5
TGTGCCAGCAGCCCTACACAGCTCACTGAAGCTTTCTTT	CASSPTQLTEAFF	-	TRBJ1-1	-	TRBV6-2/TRBV6-3
TGTGCCAGCAGTCATATATCCCGCGTAGCGGGGCCAGTGTCGGCCCAGTACTTC	CASSHISRVAGPVSAQYF	TRBD2	TRBJ2-5	-	TRBV7-2
TGTGCCAGCAGTCCTATGGGGGCTTCGAACACCGGGGAGCTGTTTTTT	CASSPMGASNTGELFF	-	TRBJ2-2	-	TRBV28
TGTGCCAGCAGTTGGACTAGCGGAAATTACGAGCAGTACTTC	CASSWTSGNYEQYF	TRBD2	TRBJ2-7	-	TRBV6-5
TGTGCCAGCAGCTTAAAAGCACCGGGGACAGGGTCAAGGGTTCTCACGTATGGCTACACCTTC	CASSLKAPGTGSRVLTYGYTF	TRBD1	TRBJ1-2	-	TRBV7-3
TGTGCCAGCTCACCGCGTGAGGCTAACTATGGCTACACCTTC	CASSPREANYGYTF	-	TRBJ1-2	-	TRBV18